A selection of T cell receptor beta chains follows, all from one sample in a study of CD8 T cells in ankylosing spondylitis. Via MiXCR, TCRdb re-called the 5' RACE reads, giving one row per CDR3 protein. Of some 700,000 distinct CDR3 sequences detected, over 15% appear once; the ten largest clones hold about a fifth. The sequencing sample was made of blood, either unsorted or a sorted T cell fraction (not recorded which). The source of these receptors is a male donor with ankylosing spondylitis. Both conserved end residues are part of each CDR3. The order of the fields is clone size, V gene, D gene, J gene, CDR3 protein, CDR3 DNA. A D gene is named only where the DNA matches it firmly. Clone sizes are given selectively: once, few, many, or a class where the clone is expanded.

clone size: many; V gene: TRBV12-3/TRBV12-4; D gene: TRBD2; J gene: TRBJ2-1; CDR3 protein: CASIERGEQFF; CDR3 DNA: TGTGCCAGCATAGAGCGGGGGGAGCAGTTCTTC
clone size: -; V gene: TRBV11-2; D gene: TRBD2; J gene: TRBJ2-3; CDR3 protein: CASSLDPAGGLDTQYF; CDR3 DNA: TGTGCCAGCAGCTTAGACCCAGCGGGGGGGCTAGATACGCAGTATTTT
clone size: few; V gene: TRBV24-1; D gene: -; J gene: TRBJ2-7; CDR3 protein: CATSGQDRLGGGYEQYF; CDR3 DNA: TGTGCCACCAGTGGCCAGGACCGCCTAGGCGGTGGGTACGAGCAGTACTTC
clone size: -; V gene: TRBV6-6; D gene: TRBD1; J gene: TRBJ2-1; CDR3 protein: CASMGGQGGEQFF; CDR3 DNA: TGTGCCAGCATGGGGGGACAGGGTGGCGAGCAGTTCTTC
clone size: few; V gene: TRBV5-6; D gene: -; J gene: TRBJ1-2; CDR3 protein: CASSRTPNYGYTF; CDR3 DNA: TGTGCCAGCAGCAGGACCCCTAACTATGGCTACACCTTC
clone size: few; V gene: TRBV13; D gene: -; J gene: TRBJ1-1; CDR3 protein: CASSPENRAGEAFF; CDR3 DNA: TGTGCCAGCAGCCCCGAAAACAGAGCGGGTGAAGCTTTCTTT
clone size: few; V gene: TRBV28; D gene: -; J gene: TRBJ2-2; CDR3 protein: CASSLRGVGELFF; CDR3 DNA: TGTGCCAGCAGTTTAAGGGGAGTCGGGGAGCTGTTTTTT
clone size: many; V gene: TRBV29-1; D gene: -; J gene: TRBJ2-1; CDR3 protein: CSGAAYSSTSYNEQFF; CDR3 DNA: TGCAGCGGCGCCGCGTACTCTAGCACCTCCTACAATGAGCAGTTCTTC
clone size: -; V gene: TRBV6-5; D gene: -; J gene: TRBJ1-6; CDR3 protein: CASVSLTGLNSPLHF; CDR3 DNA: TGTGCCAGCGTTTCCCTGACAGGCCTTAATTCACCCCTCCACTTT
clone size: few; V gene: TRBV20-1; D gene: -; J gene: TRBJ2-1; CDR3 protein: CSASRGLSSYNEQFF; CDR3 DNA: TGCAGTGCTAGCCGGGGACTGTCCTCCTACAATGAGCAGTTCTTC
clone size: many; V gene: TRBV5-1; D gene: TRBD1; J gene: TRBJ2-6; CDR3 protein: CASSYRGSGANVLTF; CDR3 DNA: TGCGCCAGCAGCTACAGGGGATCTGGGGCCAACGTCCTGACTTTC
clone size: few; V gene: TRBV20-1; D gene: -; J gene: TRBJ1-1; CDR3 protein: CSARVGYHPEAFF; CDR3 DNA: TGCAGTGCTAGAGTAGGGTACCATCCCGAAGCTTTCTTT
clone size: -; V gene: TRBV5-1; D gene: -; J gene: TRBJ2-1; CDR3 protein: CASSLAVNSYNEQFF; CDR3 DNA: TGCGCCAGCAGCTTGGCAGTGAACTCCTACAATGAGCAGTTCTTC
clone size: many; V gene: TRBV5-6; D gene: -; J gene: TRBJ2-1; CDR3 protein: CASIRGAEGEQFF; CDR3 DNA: TGTGCCAGCATCCGAGGGGCGGAGGGTGAGCAGTTCTTC
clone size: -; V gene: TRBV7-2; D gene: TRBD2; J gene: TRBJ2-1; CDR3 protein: CASSLGGGAGLYNEQFF; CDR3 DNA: TGTGCCAGCAGCTTAGGGGGAGGTGCGGGACTATACAATGAGCAGTTCTTC
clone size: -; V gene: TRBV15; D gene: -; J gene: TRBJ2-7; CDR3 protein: CATSPLKTDYYEQYF; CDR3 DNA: TGTGCCACCAGCCCTCTTAAGACGGACTACTACGAGCAGTACTTC
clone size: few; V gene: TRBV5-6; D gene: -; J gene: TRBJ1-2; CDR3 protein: CASSPGPAGRSGYTF; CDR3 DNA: TGTGCCAGCAGCCCCGGGCCCGCGGGGAGGTCTGGCTACACCTTC
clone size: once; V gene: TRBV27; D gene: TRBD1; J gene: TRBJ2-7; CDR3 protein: CASSILGTGGPHEQYF; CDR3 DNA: TGTGCCAGCAGTATCCTTGGGACAGGGGGCCCCCACGAGCAGTACTTC
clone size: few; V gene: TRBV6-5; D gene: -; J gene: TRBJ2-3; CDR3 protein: CASSYSRSPDTQYF; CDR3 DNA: TGTGCCAGCAGTTACTCGCGGTCTCCCGATACGCAGTATTTT
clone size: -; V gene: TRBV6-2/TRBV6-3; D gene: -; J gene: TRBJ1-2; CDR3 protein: CASSPTAGVGYTF; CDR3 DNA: TGTGCCAGCAGCCCGACAGCTGGGGTTGGCTACACCTTC
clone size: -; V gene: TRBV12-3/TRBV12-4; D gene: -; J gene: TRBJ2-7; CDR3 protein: CASSPGTFREQYF; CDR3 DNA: TGTGCCAGCAGTCCCGGGACATTTCGCGAGCAGTACTTC
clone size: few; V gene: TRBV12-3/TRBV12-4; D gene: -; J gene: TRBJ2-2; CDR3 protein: CASSLQHPGELFF; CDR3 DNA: TGTGCCAGCAGTTTACAGCATCCCGGGGAGCTGTTTTTT
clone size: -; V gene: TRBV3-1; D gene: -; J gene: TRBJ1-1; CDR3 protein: CASSQDWGLDTEAFF; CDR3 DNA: TGTGCCAGCAGCCAAGACTGGGGGCTCGACACTGAAGCTTTCTTT
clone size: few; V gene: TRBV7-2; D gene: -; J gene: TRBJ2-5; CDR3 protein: CASSLTERYQETQYF; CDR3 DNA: TGTGCCAGCAGCTTAACAGAAAGATATCAAGAGACCCAGTACTTC
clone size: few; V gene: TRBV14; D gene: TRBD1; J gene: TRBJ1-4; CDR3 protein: CASSQVGTGDEKLFF; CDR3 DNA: TGTGCCAGCAGCCAAGTCGGGACAGGGGATGAAAAACTGTTTTTT
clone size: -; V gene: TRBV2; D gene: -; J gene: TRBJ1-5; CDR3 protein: CASSVVVEGHYSNQPQHF; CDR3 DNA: TGTGCCAGCAGTGTAGTTGTTGAGGGACACTATAGCAATCAGCCCCAGCATTTT
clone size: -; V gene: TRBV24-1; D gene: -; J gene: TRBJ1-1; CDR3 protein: CATSDLRWTEAFF; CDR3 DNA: TGTGCCACCAGTGATTTGAGGTGGACTGAAGCTTTCTTT
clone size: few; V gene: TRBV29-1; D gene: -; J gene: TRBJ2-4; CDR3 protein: CSVVGGPGGAKNIQYF; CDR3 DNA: TGCAGCGTTGTAGGGGGGCCAGGGGGGGCCAAAAACATTCAGTACTTC
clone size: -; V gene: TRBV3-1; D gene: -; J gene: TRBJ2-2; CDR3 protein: CASSPPLGLNTGELFF; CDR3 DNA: TGTGCCAGCAGCCCCCCTTTGGGACTCAACACCGGGGAGCTGTTTTTT
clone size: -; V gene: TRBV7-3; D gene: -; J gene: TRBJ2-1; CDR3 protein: CASSLTRWFFRDFSGGGGSNEQFF; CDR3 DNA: TGTGCCAGCAGCTTAACACGTTGGTTCTTCAGGGACTTCTCTGGGGGTGGAGGGTCCAATGAGCAGTTCTTC
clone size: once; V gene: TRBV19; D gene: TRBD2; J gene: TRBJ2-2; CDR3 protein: CASSHGGLAGVPGELFF; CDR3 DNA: TGTGCCAGTAGTCACGGGGGACTAGCGGGAGTACCCGGGGAGCTGTTTTTT
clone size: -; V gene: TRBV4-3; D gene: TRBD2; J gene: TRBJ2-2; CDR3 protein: CASSQDRTASGQVNTGELFF; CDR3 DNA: TGCGCCAGCAGCCAAGATCGGACGGCTAGCGGACAAGTGAACACCGGGGAGCTGTTTTTT
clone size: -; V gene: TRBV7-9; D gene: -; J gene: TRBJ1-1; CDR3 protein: CASSLALDGEAFF; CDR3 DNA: TGTGCCAGCAGCTTAGCGCTGGACGGTGAAGCTTTCTTT
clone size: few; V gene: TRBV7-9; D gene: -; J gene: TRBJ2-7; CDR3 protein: CASSLGPDRIAHEQYF; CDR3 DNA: TGTGCCAGCAGCTTAGGGCCCGACAGGATTGCCCACGAGCAGTACTTC
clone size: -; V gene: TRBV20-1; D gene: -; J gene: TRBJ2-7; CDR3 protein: CSATLPADSYEQYF; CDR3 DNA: TGCAGTGCTACCCTACCAGCAGACTCCTACGAGCAGTACTTC
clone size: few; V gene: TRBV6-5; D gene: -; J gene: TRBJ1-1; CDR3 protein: CASSYSDRTNTEAFF; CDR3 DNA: TGTGCCAGCAGTTACTCCGACAGGACGAACACTGAAGCTTTCTTT
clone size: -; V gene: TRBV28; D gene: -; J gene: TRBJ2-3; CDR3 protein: CASSFGEHRADTQYF; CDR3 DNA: TGTGCCAGCAGTTTCGGCGAGCACCGGGCAGATACGCAGTATTTT
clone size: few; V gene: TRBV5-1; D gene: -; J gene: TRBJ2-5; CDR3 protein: CASSLETGNQETQYF; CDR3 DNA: TGCGCCAGCAGCTTGGAGACAGGAAACCAAGAGACCCAGTACTTC
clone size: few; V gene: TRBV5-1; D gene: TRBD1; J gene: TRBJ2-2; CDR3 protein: CASTPGTGQTGELFF; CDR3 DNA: TGCGCCAGCACCCCTGGGACAGGGCAGACCGGGGAGCTGTTTTTT
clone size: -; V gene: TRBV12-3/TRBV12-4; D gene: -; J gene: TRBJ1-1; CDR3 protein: CASSARPLGTQYADTEAFF; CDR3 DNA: TGTGCCAGCAGTGCCCGCCCCTTGGGGACACAGTATGCGGACACTGAAGCTTTCTTT
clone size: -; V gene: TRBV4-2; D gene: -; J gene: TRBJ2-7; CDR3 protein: CASSLRTVSYGEQYF; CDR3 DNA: TGTGCCAGCAGCCTCCGGACGGTGTCGTATGGAGAGCAGTACTTC